One and the same sample provided the 16 T cell receptor beta chains below, sequenced in a study of T cell repertoires in cytomegalovirus infection (dated 2019 in TCRdb). Sequencing was carried out with an Illumina HiSeq 1500. Through fastp at Q25 and MiXCR, TCRdb rebuilt clones from the public reads, retaining in-frame beta chains. All rows with the same CDR3 protein become a single entry with the most common DNA and genes. For this sample the table gives 600,000 to 700,000 distinct CDR3 sequences, of which around 30% were detected only once. 18% of the sample rests with the top ten. No antigens are known for them. The sample's treatment or condition label, decoded: in vitro stimulation with specific CMV peptide epitopes to enrich CMV-specific T cells. The sample in question was cultured PBMCs, obtained from culture after CMV antigen stimulation. These receptors came from a human donor in good health (CMV status not recorded). Some clones in this sample may be carry-over from other donors' samples.

This clonotype was found many times. The genes are TRBV12-3 or TRBV12-4 and TRBJ1-4; TRBD1 is a possible D gene (5 bases). The CDR3 totals 14 residues. V was clipped by 3 bases and J by 0 bases, with 5 bases between them. The CDR3 sequence: CASSLTATNEKLFF. Here the CDR3 DNA reads TGTGCCAGCAGTTTGACAGCAACTAATGAAAAACTGTTTTTT.

This clonotype was recorded once. The chain employs TRBV6-5 and TRBJ2-1, with a tentative D call TRBD2 (5 bases). CDR1 MNHEY and CDR2 SVGAGI come from the germline V gene. V was clipped by 4 bases and J by 3 bases, with 19 bases between them. There are 17 residues in the CDR3. The CDR3 here is CASSSDQFASSYNEQFF. In DNA form, the CDR3 reads TGTGCCAGCAGTTCGGATCAGTTCGCTAGCAGCTACAATGAGCAGTTCTTC.

The chain couples TRBV6-6 to TRBJ2-4; D might be TRBD1 (6 bases). V was shortened by 6 bases and J by 0 bases, with 12 bases between the two germline ends. The germline gives CDR1 MNHNY, CDR2 SVGAGI (reference sequence). The CDR3 consists of 15 residues. The CDR3 loop is CASSQTGPAKNIQYF. CDR3 DNA: TGTGCCAGCAGCCAAACAGGGCCAGCCAAAAACATTCAGTACTTC.

The J gene is TRBJ2-1, the V gene TRBV12-3 or TRBV12-4; TRBD2 matches 7 bases. Trimming cost V 0 bases and J 12 bases; bases outside gene matches: 14. The CDR3 covers 16 residues. The CDR3: CASSLALGGGEGVQFF. DNA for the CDR3: TGTGCCAGCAGTTTAGCCCTGGGGGGGGGGGAAGGTGTGCAGTTCTTC.

The CDR3 loop is CASSSRGNGSPLHF. The CDR3 DNA reads as TGTGCCAGCAGCTCCAGGGGGAATGGGTCACCCCTCCACTTT. This chain connects TRBV7-8 to TRBJ1-6; 7 nucleotides agree with TRBD1. The germline V gene has CDR1 SGHVS and CDR2 FQNEAQ. The CDR3 runs 14 residues. Trimming cost V 4 bases and J 10 bases; bases outside gene matches: 7. Variable domain in full (rest from reference TRBV7-8 and TRBJ1-6): GAGVSQSPRYKVAKRGQDVALRCDPISGHVSLFWYQQALGQGPEFLTYFQNEAQLDKSGLPSDRFFAERPEGSVSTLKIQRTQQEDSAVYLCASSSRGNGSPLHFGNGTRLTVT.

The chain carries TRBV11-2 and TRBJ1-3; TRBD1 is a possible D gene (5 bases). This CDR3 spans 17 amino acids. Germline values: CDR1 SGHAT, CDR2 FQNNGV. V lost 5 bases, J lost 3 bases, and 20 bases lay in between. The CDR3 sequence: CASSHNGGWGVGNTIYF. The CDR3 DNA sequence: TGTGCCAGCAGCCATAACGGGGGATGGGGAGTTGGAAACACCATATATTTT.

This clonotype was recorded at least ten times. V is TRBV7-2 and J is TRBJ1-3; TRBD1 is a possible D gene (5 bases). CDR1 is SGHTA and CDR2 is FQGNSA in the germline V gene. V shed 5 bases and J shed 0 bases, with 14 bases lying between them. CDR3 length: 16 residues. CDR3 protein: CASSPGDWSSGNTIYF. In DNA, the CDR3 is TGTGCCAGCAGCCCGGGGGACTGGAGCTCTGGAAACACCATATATTTT.

The chain links TRBV29-1 to TRBJ2-1, with 7 bases lining up with TRBD1. V shed 5 bases, J shed 6 bases, and the junction held 7 bases outside the gene matches. Germline CDR1 is SQVTM and CDR2 is ANQGSEA. The CDR3 is made up of 13 amino acids. CDR3 in DNA: TGCAGCGTTTCAGGGGGTCTTCGCAATGAGCAGTTCTTC. Its protein is CSVSGGLRNEQFF.

This rearrangement joins TRBV12-3 or TRBV12-4 to TRBJ1-1; D is uncertain. This CDR3 region has 14 residues. Deletions cut 6 bases from V and 1 base from J, with 12 bases between. The CDR3 bases are TGTGCCAGCAGACCAAGGACGGCGAACACTGAAGCTTTCTTT. It encodes CASRPRTANTEAFF.

The genes are TRBV7-9 and TRBJ1-4; D remains unclear. The CDR3 consists of 13 residues. V was cut by 8 bases and J by 9 bases, with 16 bases left in between. Germline CDR1 and CDR2: SEHNR and FQNEAQ (reference sequence). CDR3 bases: TGTGCCAGCGATGATGGGCTCGATCAAAAACTGTTTTTT. This codes for CASDDGLDQKLFF.

The V and J genes are TRBV19 and TRBJ2-4; perhaps TRBD1 as D (6 bases). The CDR3 covers 17 residues. Germline lookup yields CDR1 LNHDA and CDR2 SQIVND (reference sequence). V was cut by 9 bases and J by 0 bases, with 21 bases left in between. As DNA, the CDR3 is TGTGCCAGGGGGGTGAGGGGGATAGAAATAGCCAAAAACATTCAGTACTTC. Amino acids: CARGVRGIEIAKNIQYF.

The genes are TRBV11-2 and TRBJ2-1, with D unresolved. This CDR3 is 12 amino acids long. Trimming took off 5 bases at V and 4 bases at J, with 6 bases between the two ends. Germline CDR1 is SGHAT and CDR2 is FQNNGV. The CDR3 loop reads CASSIEYNEQFF. CDR3 nucleotides: TGTGCCAGCAGCATCGAGTACAATGAGCAGTTCTTC.

This rearrangement joins TRBV20-1 to TRBJ2-5; TRBD2 matches at 10 bases. The CDR3 covers 15 residues. The germline CDR1 and CDR2 sequences are DFQATT and SNEGSKA (reference sequence). The ends lost 2 bases at V and 4 bases at J; junction bases unmatched: 7. In DNA form, the CDR3 reads TGCAGTGCTAGAAATCCTAGCGGGGGAGGAGAGACCCAGTACTTC. Protein sequence: CSARNPSGGGETQYF.

V and J are TRBV4-1 and TRBJ2-7; no clear D. This CDR3 region has 15 residues. From germline, CDR1 is MGHRA and CDR2 YSYEKL. Trimming removed 3 bases from V and 7 bases from J, with 19 bases in between. CDR3 sequence: CASSQDGHRAGEQYF. Here the CDR3 DNA reads TGCGCCAGCAGCCAGGACGGCCACCGAGCCGGGGAGCAGTACTTC.

This chain connects TRBV5-5 to TRBJ1-2; D ambiguous. The germline CDR1 and CDR2 sequences are SGHKS and YYEKEE (reference sequence). The length of the CDR3 is 14 residues. V lost 0 bases and J lost 1, with 7 bases in between. CDR3 in DNA: TGTGCCAGCAGCTTGGGAACTCTTAACTATGGCTACACCTTC. This codes for CASSLGTLNYGYTF.

Comment on this clonotype: Germline is not matched at one junction end, which may reflect a read error. The V call is TRBV20-1, the J call TRBJ2-1; the D gene is possibly TRBD2 (6 bases). This CDR3 comprises 15 residues. Germline CDR1 DFQATT, CDR2 SNEGSKA (reference sequence). CDR3 in DNA: TGCAGTGCCAGAGATTGGAGGGGCCGAGGCGATGAGCAGTTCTTC. Its protein product is CSARDWRGRGDEQFF.